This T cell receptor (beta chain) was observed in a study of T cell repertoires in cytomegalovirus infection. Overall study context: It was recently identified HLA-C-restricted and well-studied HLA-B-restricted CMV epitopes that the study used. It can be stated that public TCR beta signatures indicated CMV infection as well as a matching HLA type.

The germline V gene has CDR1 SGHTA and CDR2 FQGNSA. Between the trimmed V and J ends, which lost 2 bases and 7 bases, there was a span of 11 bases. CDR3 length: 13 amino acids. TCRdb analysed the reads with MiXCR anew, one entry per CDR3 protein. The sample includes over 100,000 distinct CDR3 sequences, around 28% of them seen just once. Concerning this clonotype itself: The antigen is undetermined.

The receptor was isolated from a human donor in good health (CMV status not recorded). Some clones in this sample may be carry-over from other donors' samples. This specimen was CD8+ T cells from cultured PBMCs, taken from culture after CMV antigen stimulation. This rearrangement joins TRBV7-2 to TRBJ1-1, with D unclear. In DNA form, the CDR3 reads TGTGCCAGCAGCTTAAAACCAGAGGGTGAAGCTTTCTTT. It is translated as CASSLKPEGEAFF.